This T cell receptor beta chain is from a study of tumor-infiltrating lymphocytes in primary liver carcinoma. Study details: Patients of both sexes were 30 to 69 years old. Between about 4 and 11 cm across, the tumors were all of stage T1-T3 N0M0.

The CDR3 runs to 15 residues. Germline values: CDR1 MNHNY, CDR2 SVGAGI (reference sequence). A constant-region primer served to make TCR beta cDNA from roughly 460 ng total RNA. Generation of the TCR beta libraries relied on three nested multiplex PCR rounds using slightly modified ARM-PCR. The two initial PCR rounds, ten to eleven cycles each, used TRBV1-TRBV30 forward and C-beta reverse primers. TCRdb reprocessed the multiplex PCR reads with MiXCR, giving one entry per CDR3 protein. The table lists 40,000 to 50,000 distinct CDR3 sequences, 70% to 80% of them singletons. Regarding the study as a whole: Detection in all five tumor regions applied to only about 7-25% of top clones.

DNA and RNA were both co-extracted from 20-30 mg of bulk tissue that had not been sorted. Concerning this clonotype itself: Its antigen is as yet unknown. Germline is not matched at one junction end, which may reflect a read error.

Sequencing input: liver tumor tissue from sampling region 3. Subset specified: tumor region T3, left-lateral pole. This receptor was identified in a man aged 35 to 55 with primary liver carcinoma and hepatitis B virus infection. V is TRBV6-6 and J is TRBJ2-7, with D perhaps TRBD1 or TRBD2 (5 bases each). CDR3 in amino acids: CASTRMGVSPYERYF. Written as DNA, the CDR3 is TGTGCCAGCACCCGAATGGGGGTATCTCCCTACGAGCGGTACTTC.